These 19 T cell receptor beta chains were sequenced from one sample in a study of Ad26.COV2.S vaccination and SARS-CoV-2 variants. The assay was immunoSEQ multiplex PCR, and TCRdb's table has in-frame clones only and misses some. The table has about 480,000 clones, approximately 88% seen once. The treatment denotes: some 20 received Ad26.COV2.S at low or high dose, single or two shots; roughly five received placebo; per-sample allocation not given. Collection of samples fell on day 63 after the first vaccine or placebo injection. The material sequenced was peripheral blood, taken in a trial of Ad26.COV2.S vaccine versus placebo. These receptors were collected from a person between 18 and 60 years old who received the Ad26.COV2.S COVID-19 vaccine or a placebo.

The V and J genes are TRBV12-3 or TRBV12-4 and TRBJ2-1, with D uncertain. The length of the CDR3 is 13 residues. The V end lost 10 bases, the J end lost 7 bases, and 17 bases lay between the germline ends. CDR3 residues: CATDAPLGNEQFF. For the CDR3, the DNA is TGTGCCACCGACGCCCCCCTAGGAAATGAGCAGTTCTTC.

The chain links TRBV7-3 to TRBJ2-3, with D perhaps TRBD1 (6 bases). Germline CDR1 and CDR2: SGHTA and FQGTGA. This CDR3 region has 13 residues. Trimming cost V 2 bases and J 8 bases, with 11 bases left between them. CDR3 region: CASSLQGHGTQYF. The CDR3 DNA follows: TGTGCCAGCAGCTTACAGGGGCACGGTACGCAGTATTTT.

This clone appeared a single time. The rearrangement uses TRBV7-2 and TRBJ1-5; D gene ambiguous. Between the trimmed V and J ends, which lost 5 bases and 7 bases, there was a span of 12 bases. Germline V gene sequence: CDR1 SGHTA, CDR2 FQGNSA. The CDR3 loop spans 13 amino acids. In DNA form, the CDR3 reads TGTGCCAGCAGCAACCGTGGTGGACAGCCCCAGCATTTT. Translation gives CASSNRGGQPQHF.

This clone was picked up one time. The chain carries TRBV25-1 and TRBJ1-1; D might be TRBD1 (6 bases). The V end was cut by 4 bases, the J end by 5 bases, with 11 bases between. The CDR3 sequence is 13 residues long. Germline V gene lookup returns CDR1 MGHDK and CDR2 SYGVNS. CDR3 bases: TGTGCCAGCAGTGCGGGGGCGGGGACTGAAGCTTTCTTT. Its protein is CASSAGAGTEAFF. Full variable domain (remainder filled in from reference TRBV25-1 and TRBJ1-1): EADIYQTPRYLVIGTGKKITLECSQTMGHDKMYWYQQDPGMELHLIHYSYGVNSTEKGDLSSESTVSRIRTEHFPLTLESARPSHTSQYLCASSAGAGTEAFFGQGTRLTVV.

The rearrangement joins TRBV6-2 or TRBV6-3 to TRBJ2-2, with 14 bases aligning to TRBD2. V shed 2 bases, J shed 0 bases, and the junction held 8 bases outside the gene matches. Per germline, CDR1 MNHEY and CDR2 SVGEGT. The length of the CDR3 is 20 residues. CDR3 sequence reads: CASSYTGLAGGIANTGELFF. CDR3 nucleotides: TGTGCCAGCAGTTACACCGGACTAGCGGGAGGAATCGCGAACACCGGGGAGCTGTTTTTT.

V gene TRBV7-9 combines with J gene TRBJ2-1; 14 positions match TRBD2. CDR1 is SEHNR, CDR2 FQNEAQ, per germline (reference sequence). This CDR3 region has 15 residues. With 4 bases clipped from V and 8 bases from J, the junction kept 4 bases outside the gene matches. The CDR3 is CASSSGLAGVYEQFF. CDR3 nucleotides: TGTGCCAGCAGCTCGGGACTAGCGGGAGTGTATGAGCAGTTCTTC. Filled out from reference TRBV7-9 and TRBJ2-1, the complete variable domain reads DTGVSQNPRHKITKRGQNVTFRCDPISEHNRLYWYRQTLGQGPEFLTYFQNEAQLEKSRLLSDRFSAERPKGSFSTLEIQRTEQGDSAMYLCASSSGLAGVYEQFFGPGTRLTVL.

There are a few counts of this clone. The V and J genes are TRBV19 and TRBJ1-5; TRBD1 agrees at 8 bases. The CDR3 spans 14 residues. Germline V gene data show CDR1 as LNHDA and CDR2 as SQIVND (reference sequence). Unmatched junction bases numbered 3, after V lost 6 bases and J lost 2 bases. The DNA of the CDR3 is TGTGCCAGTAGCAAGACAGGGGGCAATCAGCCCCAGCATTTT. This translates into CASSKTGGNQPQHF.

The rearrangement uses TRBV28 and TRBJ1-1; a weak D match, TRBD1 (6 bases). The V gene's germline CDR1 is MDHEN and CDR2 SYDVKM. The CDR3 runs 12 residues. V was clipped by 3 bases and J by 10 bases, with 12 bases between them. The CDR3 reads CASSLGGWGAFF. The CDR3 DNA reads TGTGCCAGCAGTTTGGGGGGCTGGGGAGCTTTCTTT.

J is TRBJ2-3 and V is TRBV29-1; D is ambiguous. This CDR3 spans 11 amino acids. CDR1 and CDR2 (germline): SQVTM, ANQGSEA. V lost 1 base to trimming and J lost 3 bases, with 2 bases between them. The CDR3 DNA follows: TGCAGCGTTGAAGGTACAGATACGCAGTATTTT. Its translation is CSVEGTDTQYF.

This clone was detected a few times. A much more abundant neighbour one base away suggests this may be a read error. The CDR3 DNA reads as TGTGCCAGCAGCTTGGCAGAGACCCAGTACTTC. This sequence encodes CASSLAETQYF. This chain links TRBV5-6 with TRBJ2-5; D is unclear. Germline V CDR1 and CDR2: SGHDT, YYEEEE. The V gene lost 0 bases and the J gene lost 4 bases, with 1 base spanning the gap. The CDR3 spans 11 residues.

This CDR3 reads CASSVGQHNSPLHF. In DNA, the CDR3 is TGTGCCAGCAGCGTCGGACAGCATAATTCACCCCTCCACTTT. The chain links TRBV9 to TRBJ1-6; tentatively, D is TRBD1 (6 bases). The CDR3 has 14 residues. Per the germline V gene, CDR1 is SGDLS and CDR2 is YYNGEE. Trimming shortened V by 2 bases and J by 5 bases, and 8 bases separated the two germline ends.

A few counts support this clone. The chain combines TRBV30 with TRBJ1-4; D gene uncertain. The germline V and J ends were trimmed by 2 bases and 5 bases, with 3 bases remaining between them. The CDR3 runs 11 residues. Per germline, CDR1 GTSNPN and CDR2 SVGIG (reference sequence). The CDR3 DNA reads TGTGCCTGGAGTTTAAATGAAAAACTGTTTTTT. This gives the protein CAWSLNEKLFF.

The V and J genes are TRBV6-5 and TRBJ2-2; D unclear. CDR3 length equals 14 residues. Germline V gene sequence: CDR1 MNHEY, CDR2 SVGAGI. V lost 8 bases and J 6 bases, leaving 16 bases between the germline ends. The CDR3 region is CASSRPRPPGELFF. The DNA for the CDR3 is TGTGCCAGCTCGCGCCCCCGTCCCCCCGGGGAGCTGTTTTTT.

The sample holds one count of this clone. This sequence joins TRBV5-5 and TRBJ2-7; D perhaps matches TRBD1 (6 bases). The ends were cut back, 2 bases at V and 3 bases at J, with 15 bases in the middle. CDR3 length equals 15 residues. CDR1 and CDR2 from the germline V gene are SGHKS and YYEKEE (reference sequence). CDR3 bases: TGTGCCAGCAGCTTTCCACCCAAAGGGGGCTACGAGCAGTACTTC. This encodes CASSFPPKGGYEQYF.

On this clone: This same CDR3 is encoded by further DNA sequences in the sample. V usage is TRBV19 and J usage is TRBJ1-1; D is unclear. The CDR3 spans 13 residues. Germline lookup yields CDR1 LNHDA and CDR2 SQIVND (reference sequence). Deletions cut 3 bases from V and 2 bases from J, with 7 bases between. The CDR3 sequence: CASSITRNTEAFF. The DNA of the CDR3 is TGTGCCAGTAGTATCACCAGAAACACTGAAGCTTTCTTT.

The V gene is TRBV30, the J gene TRBJ2-2, with D possibly matching TRBD2 (6 bases). The ends were cut back, 2 bases at V and 6 bases at J, with 19 bases in the middle. Germline V gene lookup returns CDR1 GTSNPN and CDR2 SVGIG (reference sequence). CDR3 length equals 16 residues. The CDR3 loop is CAWSFLSGLSPGELFF. CDR3 nucleotides: TGTGCCTGGAGTTTCCTTTCAGGACTATCTCCCGGGGAGCTGTTTTTT.

This clone was detected ten times or more. The rearrangement joins TRBV6-4 to TRBJ1-1; no clear D gene. Germline lookup yields CDR1 MRHNA and CDR2 SNTAGT. V was trimmed by 6 bases and J by 1 base, leaving 12 bases between them. The CDR3 has 14 amino acids. CDR3 loop: CASSATEENTEAFF. CDR3 coding DNA: TGTGCCAGCAGCGCGACTGAAGAGAACACTGAAGCTTTCTTT.

This clone turned up a few times. The gene calls are TRBV28 and TRBJ2-7, with D hard to call. CDR3 size: 19 residues. V dropped 4 bases and J dropped 1 base, with 26 bases sitting between them. Per germline, CDR1 MDHEN and CDR2 SYDVKM. CDR3 in DNA: TGTGCCAGCAGTTCCCACCAAGCCGGTGGGTGGGGTGGTTCCTACGAGCAGTACTTC. Its protein product is CASSSHQAGGWGGSYEQYF.

Comments on this clone: An end of the junction differs from the germline gene, which may be a read error. The gene calls are TRBV3-1 (or the pseudogene TRBV3-2) and TRBJ2-1; 13 bases fit TRBD2. CDR1 LGHDT and CDR2 YNNKEL come from the germline V gene (reference sequence). CDR3 size: 15 residues. This CDR3 reads CASSQGGTSGIPRVF. CDR3 nucleotide sequence: TGTGCCAGCAGCCAAGGGGGGACTAGCGGGATCCCTCGGGTCTTC.